Each of the 12 T cell receptor beta chains below was sequenced from the same sample in a study of cytomegalovirus exposure and HLA in healthy donors. PCR amplification relied on 60 Vbeta primers (plus 13 Jbeta primers). Some clones are missing from TCRdb's copy, which holds only in-frame ones; the method was immunoSEQ multiplex PCR. Among some 150,000 clones listed, about 83% were seen once. Sequencing input: PBMCs. The receptors shown here come from a woman aged 25 to 39 in good health and CMV-seronegative.

Of note for this clone: Other DNA sequences in this specimen translate into the identical CDR3. This sequence joins TRBV9 and TRBJ2-5; D is perhaps TRBD2 (7 bases). The CDR3 length is 14 residues. Between the trimmed V and J ends, which lost 1 base and 2 bases, there was a span of 9 bases. Germline V lookup: CDR1 SGDLS, CDR2 YYNGEE. CDR3 amino acids: CASSVRGGQETQYF. The CDR3 DNA reads TGTGCCAGCAGCGTAAGGGGGGGACAAGAGACCCAGTACTTC. Full variable domain (outside the CDR3, taken from reference TRBV9 and TRBJ2-5): DSGVTQTPKHLITATGQRVTLRCSPRSGDLSVYWYQQSLDQGLQFLIQYYNGEERAKGNILERFSAQQFPDLHSELNLSSLELGDSALYFCASSVRGGQETQYFGPGTRLLVL.

The CDR3 loop reads CASSPVWEGYEQYF. The CDR3 DNA is TGTGCCAGCAGTCCCGTGTGGGAGGGCTACGAGCAGTACTTC. This chain connects TRBV28 to TRBJ2-5; 7 bases are a match to TRBD2. The tail of the sequence fits TRBJ2-7 better, so the J call may be wrong. CDR1 is MDHEN and CDR2 is SYDVKM in the germline V gene. CDR3 length: 14 residues.

The sample holds a few counts of this clone. The chain couples TRBV5-1 to TRBJ2-7; no clear D gene. This CDR3 comprises 12 residues. Germline assignment: CDR1 SGHRS and CDR2 YFSETQ. Trimming left V 0 bases short and J 4 bases short, with 5 bases between. This CDR3 is CASSLDRYEQYF. Here the CDR3 DNA reads TGCGCCAGCAGCTTGGACCGGTACGAGCAGTACTTC. Combining the CDR3 with reference TRBV5-1 and TRBJ2-7 gives the whole variable domain KAGVTQTPRYLIKTRGQQVTLSCSPISGHRSVSWYQQTPGQGLQFLFEYFSETQRNKGNFPGRFSGRQFSNSRSEMNVSTLELGDSALYLCASSLDRYEQYFGPGTRLTVT.

V usage is TRBV7-2 and J usage is TRBJ1-1; no clear D gene. Trimming pared 1 base from V and 0 bases from J, leaving 9 bases between. From germline, CDR1 is SGHTA and CDR2 FQGNSA. The CDR3 covers 15 residues. CDR3 sequence reads: CASSLVVQMNTEAFF. The CDR3 coding sequence is TGTGCCAGCAGCTTAGTTGTTCAGATGAACACTGAAGCTTTCTTT. Drawing the rest from reference TRBV7-2 and TRBJ1-1, the complete variable domain is GAGVSQSPSNKVTEKGKDVELRCDPISGHTALYWYRQSLGQGLEFLIYFQGNSAPDKSGLPSDRFSAERTGGSVSTLTIQRTQQEDSAVYLCASSLVVQMNTEAFFGQGTRLTVV.

The chain links TRBV2 to TRBJ2-7; D possibly corresponds to TRBD1 (6 bases). The CDR3 is made up of 13 amino acids. V was trimmed by 6 bases and J by 2 bases, leaving 11 bases between them. Germline CDR1 is SNHLY and CDR2 is FYNNEI. The CDR3 nucleotides are TGTGCCAGCAGGGACAGCAATACCTACGAGCAGTACTTC. Translating it yields CASRDSNTYEQYF.

The chain links TRBV7-2 to TRBJ2-7, with TRBD2 matching 11 bases. CDR1 is SGHTA, CDR2 FQGNSA, per germline. This CDR3 has 15 amino acids. The junction had 5 bases not matched to a gene; V was cut back by 5 bases and J by 2 bases. In DNA form, the CDR3 reads TGTGCCAGCAGCCCGACTAGCGGGAAAGCCTACGAGCAGTACTTC. This gives the protein CASSPTSGKAYEQYF.

The rearrangement links TRBV4-3 to TRBJ1-1; 7 bases map to TRBD1. The CDR3 spans 15 residues. Germline V gives CDR1 LGHNA, CDR2 YSLEER. The J segment lost 4 bases and the V segment lost 3 bases, leaving 8 bases of the junction unmatched. In DNA form, the CDR3 reads TGCGCCAGCAGCCACCTACAGGGGCTAACCACTGAAGCTTTCTTT. The encoded protein is CASSHLQGLTTEAFF.

J is TRBJ1-5 and V is TRBV7-2, with unresolved D. In germline, CDR1 is SGHTA, CDR2 FQGNSA. The length of the CDR3 is 17 residues. The V end was cut by 1 base, the J end by 2 bases, with 15 bases between. The CDR3 DNA follows: TGTGCCAGCAGCTTAGTTGGTGGGAGAGATGGCAATCAGCCCCAGCATTTT. Protein product: CASSLVGGRDGNQPQHF.

V is TRBV6-5 and J is TRBJ2-7; perhaps TRBD2 as D (6 bases). Germline V gene lookup returns CDR1 MNHEY and CDR2 SVGAGI. The CDR3 loop spans 13 amino acids. Trimming stripped 2 bases from V and 6 bases from J, with 11 bases between. Here the CDR3 DNA reads TGTGCCAGCAGTTACCTAACTAGCAGCGAGCAGTACTTC. Protein: CASSYLTSSEQYF.

The chain joins TRBV7-8 to TRBJ2-3; 13 bases are a match to TRBD2. The CDR3 extends over 17 amino acids. Looked up from germline, CDR1 is SGHVS and CDR2 is FQNEAQ. V lost 4 bases to trimming and J lost 4 bases; unmatched junction nucleotides: 8. CDR3 in amino acids: CASSSYSTSGRADTQYF. The CDR3 DNA reads as TGTGCCAGCAGCTCCTATTCTACTAGCGGGAGGGCAGATACGCAGTATTTT.

The chain has TRBV7-2 and TRBJ2-7; 9 bases are a match to TRBD1. Germline V gene sequence: CDR1 SGHTA, CDR2 FQGNSA. This CDR3 is 17 amino acids long. The trim removed 3 bases at V and 3 bases at J, leaving 12 bases unmatched. The CDR3 loop reads CASSLWAGQGFSYEQYF. The CDR3 DNA is TGTGCCAGCAGCTTGTGGGCCGGACAGGGGTTTAGCTACGAGCAGTACTTC.

This chain uses TRBV2 with TRBJ1-1; D possibly corresponds to TRBD1 (5 bases). Germline V gene sequence: CDR1 SNHLY, CDR2 FYNNEI. V shed 7 bases and J shed 0 bases, with 18 bases lying between them. CDR3 length: 16 amino acids. CDR3 bases: TGTGCCAGCACCTTCCCTGGGTGGGGGGTGAACACTGAAGCTTTCTTT. Its translation: CASTFPGWGVNTEAFF.